This T cell receptor beta chain was found in a study of blood T cell repertoires in COVID-19. Study-wide context: The United States, Italy and Spain provided the acute and convalescent COVID-19 samples. The cDNA or gDNA used as material had been derived from T cells, B-cell-depleted T cells, or PBMCs.

In the authors' methods: Researchers report that nucleated cell counts were estimated from reference gene primer amplification. Profiling relied on immunoSEQ multiplex PCR, and the TCRdb table lists in-frame clones only, not all of them. The V and J calls and clone size come from that table; D and trimming were worked out from the DNA. The repertoire holds 68,000 or so clones, with roughly nine tenths as singletons. V was cut by 2 bases and J by 13 bases, with 20 bases left in between. This CDR3 region has 15 residues. Germline CDR1 reads SGHTA; CDR2 reads FQGNSA. V usage is TRBV7-2 and J usage is TRBJ1-4; tentatively, D is TRBD1 (6 bases). Sequenced: peripheral blood. This clonotype was sampled from a man between 45 and 60 years old with acute or convalescent COVID-19. This CDR3 reads CASSLNQGSAGGLFF. The CDR3 DNA reads as TGTGCCAGCAGCTTAAATCAGGGGTCTGCGGGTGGACTGTTTTTT.